This record covers a single TCR beta chain. These data come from a study of blood T cell repertoires in COVID-19. Clones were sequenced by immunoSEQ multiplex PCR, and TCRdb holds only the in-frame ones, with some missing. The sample records some 180,000 clones, 83% being singletons. This CDR3 is built from 15 residues. Deletions cut 1 base from V and 7 bases from J, with 15 bases between. CDR1 is SGHTA and CDR2 is FQGNSA in the germline V gene. The V call is TRBV7-2, the J call TRBJ2-3; D perhaps matches TRBD2 (7 bases). The source is a woman aged 80 or over with acute or convalescent COVID-19. The sample taken for sequencing was peripheral blood. The CDR3: CASSLEGGSGNTQYF. The CDR3 nucleotides read TGTGCCAGCAGCTTAGAGGGGGGGTCAGGGAATACGCAGTATTTT.